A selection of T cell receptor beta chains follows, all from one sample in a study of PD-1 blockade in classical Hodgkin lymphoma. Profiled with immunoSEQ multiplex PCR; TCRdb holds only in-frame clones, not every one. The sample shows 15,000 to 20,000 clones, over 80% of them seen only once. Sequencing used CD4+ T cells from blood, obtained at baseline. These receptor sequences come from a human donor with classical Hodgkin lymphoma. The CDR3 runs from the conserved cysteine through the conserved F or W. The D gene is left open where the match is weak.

CASMQNRGIRTGELFF	NA	TRBV10-1	TRBJ2-2
CASSIGQGVRNQPQHF	TRBD1	TRBV19	TRBJ1-5
CSVQGQFNYGYTF	NA	TRBV29-1	TRBJ1-2
CASSMFPFGGYTF	NA	TRBV19	TRBJ1-2
CASSPVPGTGGRGELFF	TRBD1	TRBV5-1	TRBJ2-2
CASSQGGGYEQYF	TRBD2	TRBV4-2	TRBJ2-7
CASRRSVGYEQYF	NA	TRBV19	TRBJ2-7
CASSPQDRGRHEKLFF	TRBD1	TRBV5-1	TRBJ1-4
CASTIGSQPQHF	NA	TRBV6-5	TRBJ1-5
CAISQGIAANIQYF	NA	TRBV10-3	TRBJ2-4
CASSLWGQRNEQYF	NA	TRBV7-9	TRBJ2-7
CASSPRQSTNEKLFF	NA	TRBV18	TRBJ1-4
CASSYSIWVSEKLFF	NA	TRBV6-5	TRBJ1-4
CASSQGTDQRDTIYF	NA	TRBV4-2	TRBJ1-3
CASSYGRANEQFF	TRBD2	TRBV5-1	TRBJ2-1
CASSLGSSGSSDTQYF	TRBD2	TRBV5-1	TRBJ2-3
CASSPLGGENEKLFF	NA	TRBV5-1	TRBJ1-4
CASKMDGPYEQYF	NA	TRBV28	TRBJ2-7
CASSIVHREAHGYTF	NA	TRBV19	TRBJ1-2
CASSPGLAGFYEQYF	TRBD2	TRBV9	TRBJ2-7
CASSYSAKNIQYF	NA	TRBV6-5	TRBJ2-4
CASSLRQGSYDYTF	NA	TRBV7-9	TRBJ1-2
CASSPDVVGYTEAFF	NA	TRBV18	TRBJ1-1
CASSPRLAGSWWQYF	TRBD2	TRBV18	TRBJ2-7
CASSVAAGTYEQYF	NA	TRBV9	TRBJ2-7
CAIRTMMNSPLHF	NA	TRBV10-3	TRBJ1-6
CARSPGTGKGGAKNIQYF	TRBD1	TRBV5-3	TRBJ2-4
CASSFHNEGYTF	NA	TRBV6-5	TRBJ1-2
CASSRHRVNQPQHF	NA	TRBV6-5	TRBJ1-5
CASRVLDNSPLHF	NA	TRBV6-6	TRBJ1-6
CASSQTGTGSQPQHF	TRBD1	TRBV4-1	TRBJ1-5
CASSYSGTHQGGELFF	NA	TRBV6-6	TRBJ2-2
CAWSVDGINEKLFF	NA	TRBV30	TRBJ1-4
CASSFFRDSSSYEQYF	NA	TRBV28	TRBJ2-7
CASSFSGNTIYF	NA	TRBV13	TRBJ1-3
CASSQDRGTGVDEQYF	TRBD1	TRBV4-3	TRBJ2-7
CASSLLAGGSALYF	TRBD1	TRBV7-3	TRBJ2-3
CASSQETSGGETQYF	TRBD2	TRBV4-2	TRBJ2-5
CASTHSGTLQQEQFF	NA	TRBV19	TRBJ2-1
CASSPEGAIYYGYTF	TRBD1	TRBV18	TRBJ1-2
CASRAGTTGTGELFF	TRBD2	TRBV6-5	TRBJ2-2
CASKGTGKTDTQYF	TRBD1	TRBV19	TRBJ2-3
CASSLGGVETQYF	NA	TRBV7-9	TRBJ2-5
CASSLGRRGAGVNEQFF	TRBD2	TRBV7-6	TRBJ2-1
CASSLTPGGNEQFF	NA	TRBV7-9	TRBJ2-1
CASKIQGATSYEQYF	TRBD1	TRBV27	TRBJ2-7
CASSYSSGGAYEQYF	TRBD2	TRBV6-5	TRBJ2-7
CSVEDPGGTTSTDEQFF	NA	TRBV29-1	TRBJ2-1
CASSQDYNRGPSSGYTF	TRBD1	TRBV4-1	TRBJ1-2
CASSLLAYNEQFF	NA	TRBV7-3	TRBJ2-1
CASSATGKSYGYTF	TRBD1	TRBV5-6	TRBJ1-2
CASSLAGSIVTGELFF	NA	TRBV5-1	TRBJ2-2